Presented here are 18 T cell receptor beta chains from one specimen sequenced in a study of CD8+ T cells in alopecia areata. Reverse transcribed after extraction, RNA yielded cDNA as the sequencing template. Assay: immunoSEQ multiplex PCR; the TCRdb copy retains only in-frame clones and omits some. The data show around 100,000 clones, about three quarters seen once. Treatment noted: oral pan-JAK inhibitor, 5-10 mg twice daily. The source material was CD8+ T cells sorted from blood, sampled between weeks 44 and 45, from a patient treated with tofacitinib. Receptors were obtained from a human donor with alopecia areata.

J is TRBJ1-5 and V is TRBV25-1; a possible D gene is TRBD1 (5 bases). V was trimmed by 3 bases and J by 2 bases, leaving 8 bases between them. The CDR3 extends over 14 amino acids. Germline V gene sequence: CDR1 MGHDK, CDR2 SYGVNS. The CDR3 protein is CASSEGGGNQPQHF. As DNA, the CDR3 is TGTGCCAGCAGTGAGGGGGGAGGCAATCAGCCCCAGCATTTT.

By share, this clone counts as large. This chain joins TRBV7-9 and TRBJ2-7; D tentatively fits TRBD1 or TRBD2 (5 bases each). CDR1 and CDR2 (germline): SEHNR, FQNEAQ (reference sequence). Between the trimmed V and J ends, which lost 6 bases and 0 bases, there was a span of 15 bases. This CDR3 comprises 15 residues. The CDR3: CASRLDGTYSYEQYF. CDR3 coding DNA: TGTGCCAGCAGGCTAGATGGGACCTACTCCTACGAGCAGTACTTC.

This clone was counted only a few times. The chain employs TRBV4-1 and TRBJ2-3; D is perhaps TRBD1 or TRBD2 (6 bases each). Germline lookup yields CDR1 MGHRA and CDR2 YSYEKL. The V gene lost 0 bases and the J gene lost 2 bases, with 24 bases spanning the gap. The length of the CDR3 is 20 residues. The CDR3 DNA is TGCGCCAGCAGCCAAGAGGAGACGGGGGCGGGTCGTTATAACACAGATACGCAGTATTTT. Encoded protein: CASSQEETGAGRYNTDTQYF.

The gene calls are TRBV6-6 and TRBJ2-5; maybe TRBD1 (5 bases). The CDR3 loop spans 15 amino acids. Trimming pared 0 bases from V and 5 bases from J, leaving 13 bases between. CDR1 and CDR2 (germline): MNHNY, SVGAGI (reference sequence). This CDR3 is CASSYSPGAGETQYF. The CDR3 nucleotides read TGTGCCAGCAGTTACTCACCGGGCGCAGGGGAGACCCAGTACTTC.

The count of this clone is one. The rearrangement links TRBV23-1 to TRBJ2-2; perhaps TRBD1 as D (6 bases). TRBV23-1 counts as an open reading frame of uncertain function. The CDR3 runs to 14 residues. Trimming shortened V by 9 bases and J by 3 bases, and 14 bases separated the two germline ends. The CDR3 protein is CARETGQDTGELFF. In nucleotides, the CDR3 is TGCGCCAGGGAGACAGGTCAGGACACCGGGGAGCTGTTTTTT.

V and J are TRBV18 and TRBJ1-1; tentative D call: TRBD1 (5 bases). The V and J ends lost 3 bases and 1 base respectively, with 9 bases between them. Per germline, CDR1 KGHSH and CDR2 LQKENI. The CDR3 loop spans 14 amino acids. The CDR3: CASSPGRGNTEAFF. The CDR3 coding sequence is TGTGCCAGCTCACCGGGACGGGGGAACACTGAAGCTTTCTTT.

The chain combines TRBV6-6 with TRBJ2-1; D remains unclear. Germline loops: CDR1 MNHNY, CDR2 SVGAGI (reference sequence). The CDR3 consists of 12 residues. V was pared by 6 bases and J by 5 bases, with 8 bases between. CDR3 amino acids: CASSLDNNEQFF. Here the CDR3 DNA reads TGTGCCAGCAGCCTAGACAACAATGAGCAGTTCTTC.

The rearrangement links TRBV30 to TRBJ1-2, with D possibly TRBD1 on 5 matching bases. This CDR3 spans 15 amino acids. The germline V gene encodes CDR1 GTSNPN and CDR2 SVGIG (reference sequence). The V end was cut by 4 bases, the J end by 2 bases, with 17 bases between. CDR3 amino acids: CAWMEADNGNYGYTF. The CDR3 DNA sequence: TGTGCCTGGATGGAGGCGGACAACGGAAACTATGGCTACACCTTC. The full variable domain, its missing parts supplied by reference TRBV30 and TRBJ1-2, is SQTIHQWPATLVQPVGSPLSLECTVEGTSNPNLYWYRQAAGRGLQLLFYSVGIGQISSEVPQNLSASRPQDRQFILSSKKLLLSDSGFYLCAWMEADNGNYGYTFGSGTRLTVV.

The chain carries TRBV19 and TRBJ1-6, with D possibly TRBD1 on 6 matching bases. CDR3 size: 16 residues. Trimming shortened V by 6 bases and J by 0 bases, and 12 bases separated the two germline ends. Germline V gene data show CDR1 as LNHDA and CDR2 as SQIVND (reference sequence). CDR3 sequence: CASRWTVSSYNSPLHF. Written as DNA, the CDR3 is TGTGCCAGTAGATGGACAGTCAGCTCCTATAATTCACCCCTCCACTTT.

Details on this clone: Germline is not matched at one junction end, which may reflect a read error. V usage is TRBV25-1 and J usage is TRBJ1-3, with D possibly matching TRBD1 (5 bases). The CDR3 runs 12 residues. CDR1 MGHDK and CDR2 SYGVNS come from the germline V gene. The CDR3 DNA reads as TGTGCCAGCAGTGACCCGAGGGGCAGGCCTGCCTTT. Translated: CASSDPRGRPAF.

There are a few counts of this clone. Within the sample, other DNA sequences also encode this same CDR3. This sequence joins TRBV27 and TRBJ2-7, with D maybe TRBD1 (6 bases). The germline V gene encodes CDR1 MNHEY and CDR2 SMNVEV (reference sequence). V was pared by 6 bases and J by 3 bases, with 6 bases between. There are 11 residues in the CDR3. The CDR3 coding sequence is TGTGCCAGCAGCAGGGGCTACGAGCAGTACTTC. It specifies CASSRGYEQYF.

The CDR3 reads CASSLTGTGYPIPQETQYF. CDR3 sequence (DNA): TGTGCCAGCAGCCTCACCGGGACAGGGTATCCCATTCCCCAAGAGACCCAGTACTTC. This rearrangement joins TRBV7-8 to TRBJ2-5, with 9 bases that match TRBD1. The CDR3 is made up of 19 amino acids. J was trimmed by 1 base and V by 5 bases; bases with no gene match: 17. The germline gives CDR1 SGHVS, CDR2 FQNEAQ.

The CDR3, as DNA: TGCGCCAGCAGCTTGGAGGTCGGCAGGGGTGAAGCTTTCTTT. Its translation: CASSLEVGRGEAFF. The J gene is TRBJ1-1, the V gene TRBV5-1; weak D call: TRBD1 (6 bases). V was trimmed by 0 bases and J by 7 bases, leaving 13 bases between them. CDR1 and CDR2 (germline): SGHRS, YFSETQ. The CDR3 loop spans 14 amino acids.

Only a few counts were recorded for this clone. This chain links TRBV30 with TRBJ2-3, with D perhaps TRBD2 (6 bases). Germline V gene data show CDR1 as GTSNPN and CDR2 as SVGIG (reference sequence). The CDR3 is 15 amino acids. Trimming left V 0 bases short and J 1 base short, with 11 bases between. DNA for the CDR3: TGTGCCTGGAGTGTGGGGGACTCCCGCACAGATACGCAGTATTTT. Protein: CAWSVGDSRTDTQYF.

V is TRBV4-3 and J is TRBJ1-1; tentatively, D is TRBD1 (6 bases). From germline, CDR1 is LGHNA and CDR2 YSLEER. The CDR3 length is 16 residues. The V and J ends lost 4 bases and 5 bases respectively, with 20 bases between them. This chain's CDR3 is CASSPQQGHGGTEAFF. Written as DNA, the CDR3 is TGCGCCAGCAGCCCACAGCAGGGGCACGGAGGAACTGAAGCTTTCTTT.

This chain links TRBV2 with TRBJ1-5, with D perhaps matching TRBD1 (5 bases). CDR3 size: 19 residues. Germline V CDR1 and CDR2: SNHLY, FYNNEI. V shed 3 bases and J shed 3 bases, with 24 bases lying between them. The CDR3 sequence is CASSEWRSSFWGYNQPQHF. The CDR3 DNA follows: TGTGCCAGCAGTGAGTGGAGGAGTAGTTTCTGGGGGTACAATCAGCCCCAGCATTTT.

V gene TRBV7-3 combines with J gene TRBJ1-1, with a tentative D call TRBD1 (6 bases). The CDR3 has 13 residues. Germline CDR1 and CDR2: SGHTA and FQGTGA. Trimming left V 2 bases short and J 6 bases short, with 10 bases between. The CDR3 sequence is CASSLGGRSEAFF. CDR3 sequence (DNA): TGTGCCAGCAGCTTAGGGGGGCGATCTGAAGCTTTCTTT.

The chain joins TRBV2 to TRBJ2-7, with TRBD1 matching 9 bases. The CDR3 loop spans 12 amino acids. CDR1 and CDR2 from the germline V gene are SNHLY and FYNNEI. Trimming at V came to 6 bases and at J to 3 bases, leaving 0 bases not matched to a gene. Here the CDR3 DNA reads TGTGCCAGCAGGGACAGGGGCTACGAGCAGTACTTC. It encodes CASRDRGYEQYF.